This TCR beta chain originates from a study of cytomegalovirus exposure and HLA in healthy donors. Germline CDR1 MNHNS, CDR2 SASEGT. Trimming removed 5 bases from V and 0 bases from J, with 10 bases in between. The CDR3 totals 14 residues. Primers: 60 Vbeta forward and 13 Jbeta reverse. The data were produced by immunoSEQ multiplex PCR, yet TCRdb's version contains in-frame clones alone and is incomplete. This sample carries some 96,000 clones, roughly three quarters of them seen once, and the ten largest clones take roughly 7.7%. The chain couples TRBV6-1 to TRBJ1-1, with a weak D call TRBD1 (6 bases). Specimen: PBMCs. The source is a female donor in good health and CMV-seronegative. DNA of the CDR3: TGTGCCAGCAGTTCCCGGACAGTGAACACTGAAGCTTTCTTT. Translated: CASSSRTVNTEAFF.